The 8 T cell receptor beta chains reported below all come from one sample, sequenced in a study of CD8 T cells in ankylosing spondylitis. From the 5' RACE reads, TCRdb called clonotypes with MiXCR, one entry per CDR3 protein. The sample records about 160,000 distinct CDR3 sequences, just over 9.5% being singletons. Sequencing was performed on blood, either unsorted or a sorted T cell fraction (not recorded which). These TCRs come from a female donor with ankylosing spondylitis or in good health (not recorded which).

In its sample, this clonotype was seen many times. This rearrangement joins TRBV6-1 to TRBJ2-2; the D gene is possibly TRBD2 (5 bases). Trimming pared 2 bases from V and 7 bases from J, leaving 17 bases between. CDR1 is MNHNS, CDR2 SASEGT, per germline. The CDR3 is 16 amino acids. The CDR3 is CASSETPAVPLGELFF. As DNA, the CDR3 is TGTGCCAGCAGTGAAACCCCAGCGGTACCCCTCGGGGAGCTGTTTTTT.

This chain uses TRBV15 with TRBJ2-5; D gene unclear. Germline CDR1 LNHNV, CDR2 YYDKDF (reference sequence). This CDR3 is built from 11 residues. V was clipped by 1 base and J by 5 bases, with 2 bases between them. Written as DNA, the CDR3 is TGTGCCACCAGCAGAGGGGAGACCCAGTACTTC. This sequence encodes CATSRGETQYF.

This clonotype was seen a few times. The V and J genes are TRBV20-1 and TRBJ2-1; no definite D call. V shed 6 bases and J shed 6 bases, with 24 bases lying between them. The CDR3 spans 16 residues. Germline CDR1 reads DFQATT; CDR2 reads SNEGSKA (reference sequence). CDR3 in amino acids: CSARRFPEQRRNEQFF. For the CDR3, the DNA is TGCAGTGCCAGAAGGTTCCCGGAACAGCGCCGCAATGAGCAGTTCTTC.

This clonotype has a handful of counts. DNA of the CDR3: TGCAGTGCTAGACCGGGGACCCGACGGGCGAGCTCCTACGAGCAGTACTTC. This sequence encodes CSARPGTRRASSYEQYF. This chain uses TRBV20-1 with TRBJ2-7; D tentatively reads TRBD1 or TRBD2 (5 bases each). This CDR3 is built from 17 residues. V was pared by 2 bases and J by 0 bases, with 20 bases between. The germline V gene encodes CDR1 DFQATT and CDR2 SNEGSKA (reference sequence).

The CDR3 DNA reads TGTGCCTCATTTAAATCGTACAATGAGCAGTTCTTC. Protein product: CASFKSYNEQFF. The V gene is TRBV6-2 or TRBV6-3, the J gene TRBJ2-1; no reliable D call. Trimming removed 11 bases at V and 4 bases at J, with 12 bases between. Per the germline V gene, CDR1 is MNHEY and CDR2 is SVGEGT. This CDR3 comprises 12 residues.

This clonotype is large (0.1 to 1%) in the sample. V is TRBV3-1 and J is TRBJ2-5; D is perhaps TRBD2 (5 bases). Trimming removed 4 bases at V and 5 bases at J, with 14 bases between. The CDR3 is made up of 14 amino acids. The germline V gene has CDR1 LGHDT and CDR2 YNNKEL (reference sequence). CDR3 sequence: CASSPDWQDETQYF. For the CDR3, the DNA is TGTGCCAGCAGCCCGGACTGGCAGGACGAGACCCAGTACTTC.

The rearrangement uses TRBV12-3 or TRBV12-4 and TRBJ2-4; TRBD1 aligns across 7 bases. The V segment lost 6 bases and the J segment 7 bases; nucleotides outside the gene matches: 9. The length of the CDR3 is 14 residues. The CDR3 protein is CASRDRSKGNIQYF. The CDR3 DNA is TGTGCCAGCAGGGACAGGTCCAAAGGGAACATTCAGTACTTC.

The V gene is TRBV7-2, the J gene TRBJ1-1; a weak D match, TRBD1 (6 bases). Germline CDR1 and CDR2: SGHTA and FQGNSA. The CDR3 consists of 15 residues. Trimming removed 4 bases from V and 0 bases from J, with 12 bases in between. Written as DNA, the CDR3 is TGTGCCAGCAGCTCTCTGACAGGAATGAACACTGAAGCTTTCTTT. Its protein product is CASSSLTGMNTEAFF. Variable domain in full (rest from reference TRBV7-2 and TRBJ1-1): GAGVSQSPSNKVTEKGKDVELRCDPISGHTALYWYRQSLGQGLEFLIYFQGNSAPDKSGLPSDRFSAERTGGSVSTLTIQRTQQEDSAVYLCASSSLTGMNTEAFFGQGTRLTVV.